This T cell receptor (beta chain) was identified during a study of blood T cell repertoires in COVID-19 (dated by TCRdb to 2018 to 2020). Background for the entire study: Samples covering the acute and convalescent phases of COVID-19 were provided by collaborators in the United States, Italy and Spain. The prospective study material was composed of cDNA or gDNA derived from T cells, B-cell-depleted T cells, or PBMCs. The dataset comprised deeply sampled blood TCRbeta repertoires from subjects exposed to, actively infected with, or recovered from COVID-19. The repertoires were made available in a free public database intended to serve as a resource for research on the immune response to SARS-CoV-2. The samples were drawn from the first 160 participants of the ongoing ImmuneRACE study and from more than 1,000 subjects provided by 6 global collaborators. A de-identified subject ID, COVID-19 status, age in years and sex were almost always included in the sample metadata. Where HLA class I and class II types were available, the types were taken from metadata supplied by the sample provider, not from assay-based typing.

What the authors observed across the whole study: Clinical and demographic metadata were provided uncurated, with the amount varying by source and participant.

Samples from volunteer blood donors who had recovered from COVID-19 were contributed by a second Seattle source. Collaborating institutions collected whole blood in K2EDTA tubes following their own protocols. Collaborator samples were shipped for TCRbeta analysis as frozen whole blood, isolated PBMCs, or DNA extracted from either sample type. TCRbeta CDR3 regions were amplified from genomic DNA by means of the immunoSEQ Assay, a bias-controlled multiplex PCR. Per the source publication's procedure: The number of nucleated cells in each sample was estimated by amplification of reference gene primers within the assay. To quantify the absolute abundance of each unique TCRbeta CDR3 rearrangement, sequence reads were collapsed and filtered. Productive Simpson clonality was computed per sample as the square root of Simpson's diversity index over productive rearrangements. Imported from immuneACCESS, the table was reduced by TCRdb to in-frame sequences with V and J called. These copies leave out some clones; in studies compared against another copy, an unresolved V gene accounts for under half, and the cause of the remainder is not known. Clonal size and the V and J genes are those of that table, whereas D and trimming came from the DNA. Within this sample are 250,000 to 350,000 clones, with around 86% of them counted one time only. The leading ten clones occupy about 1.9% of the sample.

Notes on this clone: Its antigen specificity is not known. The record has no base qualities; no much larger clone is one base away.

CDR1 and CDR2 (LNHDA, SQIVND) derive from the germline V gene (reference sequence). The CDR3 goes from the cysteine to the phenylalanine over 15 residues. Just CDR3 DNA is preserved here, 45 bases in frame from base 1. V is cut by 7 bases and J by 0 bases, and the space between the germline ends is 13 bases. The receptor was isolated from a woman in her 30s who had recovered from COVID-19. Sequencing input: peripheral blood. The sequence links TRBV19 to TRBJ1-5; the D gene identity is not certain. For the CDR3, the sequence is CASKFAAYSNQPQHF. The nucleotide sequence reads as follows: TGTGCCAGTAAGTTTGCGGCGTATAGCAATCAGCCCCAGCATTTT. The CDR3 plus the reference TRBV19 and TRBJ1-5 genes for the other parts give the full variable domain: DGGITQSPKYLFRKEGQNVTLSCEQNLNHDAMYWYRQDPGQGLRLIYYSQIVNDFQKGDIAEGYSVSREKKESFPLTVTSAQKNPTAFYLCASKFAAYSNQPQHFGDGTRLSIL.